The rows below give T cell receptor beta chains drawn from one sample of a study of OX40 agonist ivuxolimab in advanced cancers. Clones were read by immunoSEQ multiplex PCR, and TCRdb kept only the in-frame ones, dropping some. The table has tens of thousands of clones, over 90% seen once. This specimen was CD4+ or CD8+ T cells sorted from blood, taken in a trial of the OX40 agonist ivuxolimab. Receptors originate from an adult with an advanced solid tumor such as melanoma, head and neck, liver or kidney cancer. Each CDR3 is given without its conserved first and last residue. The D gene is left open where the match is weak.

>TRBV12-5|TRBD1|TRBJ2-2
ASGWQGSRDSTGELF
>TRBV7-9|NA|TRBJ2-2
ASNPSGELF
>TRBV27|TRBD2|TRBJ2-1
ASSPGTSGSYEQF
>TRBV5-6|NA|TRBJ2-5
ASSFWGETQY
>TRBV27|NA|TRBJ2-7
ASSYRGAGYEQY
>TRBV5-1|TRBD1|TRBJ1-2
ASSLTGTGPYGYT
>TRBV19|TRBD1|TRBJ2-7
ASSMGQGAYEQY
>TRBV27|NA|TRBJ1-2
ATRGYPNYGYT
>TRBV27|NA|TRBJ2-7
ASSLSWLTYEQY
>TRBV28|NA|TRBJ1-1
ASSLNRAGNTEAF